Included here is one T cell receptor beta chain sequence, with context. The donor group consisted entirely of healthy Caucasians. This CDR3 region has 14 residues. J was trimmed by 8 bases and V by 0 bases; bases with no gene match: 6. Germline CDR1 reads SGHRS; CDR2 reads YFSETQ. The record originates from a study of identical twins. From the 5' RACE reads, TCRdb called clonotypes with MiXCR, one entry per CDR3 protein. This table has about 520,000 distinct CDR3 sequences, about 20% appearing once. These records were also assigned to another study, of T cells expressing NK-cell markers. That work states: Repertoires of TCR beta were obtained from T cells sorted as CD3+CD56+NKG2C+, CD3+CD56+NKG2C- and CD3+CD56-NKG2C+. One of eight sequenced donors was HCMV-seronegative; the other seven were seropositive.

What was sequenced was CD4+ T cells sorted from blood. The clonotype comes from a woman aged 18-35 years in good health. This chain connects TRBV5-1 to TRBJ1-1; 8 bases agree with TRBD1. The CDR3: CASSLVGQGEEAFF. CDR3 nucleotide sequence: TGCGCCAGCAGCTTGGTTGGACAGGGAGAAGAAGCTTTCTTT.